The present TCR beta chain was sequenced within a study of blood T cell repertoires in COVID-19 (dated by TCRdb to 2018 to 2021). Background for the entire study: Samples covering the acute and convalescent phases of COVID-19 were provided by collaborators in the United States, Italy and Spain. The prospective study material was composed of cDNA or gDNA derived from T cells, B-cell-depleted T cells, or PBMCs. Deeply sampled blood TCRbeta repertoires from subjects exposed to, actively infected with, or recovered from COVID-19 were included in the dataset. The repertoires were made available in a free public database intended to serve as a resource for research on the immune response to SARS-CoV-2. Samples came from the ongoing ImmuneRACE study (first 160 participants) plus 1,254 subjects from 6 global collaborators. Sample metadata almost always included a de-identified subject ID, COVID-19 status, age in years and sex. HLA class I and class II types, where available, came from metadata supplied by the sample provider rather than from assay-based typing. Here is what the overall study found, with its caveats: How much clinical and demographic metadata was included differed by source and by participant, and the metadata was provided uncurated.

Per the germline V gene, MDHEN is the CDR1 and SYDVKM is the CDR2. The CDR3, cysteine through phenylalanine, is 12 amino acids long. Just the 36-base CDR3 DNA is kept, in frame starting at base 1. The V end loses 4 bases and the J end loses 10 bases, and a stretch of 11 bases separates them. TCRbeta CDR3 regions were amplified from genomic DNA using the immunoSEQ Assay, a bias-controlled multiplex PCR. In the source study's methods: Within the assay, amplification of reference gene primers was used to estimate how many nucleated cells each sample contained. Sequence reads were collapsed and filtered to measure the absolute abundance of every unique TCRbeta CDR3 rearrangement. For each sample, productive Simpson clonality was calculated as the square root of Simpson's diversity index across productive rearrangements. What TCRdb holds here is the immuneACCESS table cut down to in-frame rearrangements. Part of the clones is not present; checked against another copy, under half of the missing clones reflect an unresolved V gene, and the others are unexplained. The V and J calls and clone size come from that table; D and trimming were worked out from the DNA. For this sample the table gives roughly 120,000 clones, of which 55% to 75% were detected only once. Of the sample, 0.86% is held by the ten largest clones.

This clone turned up a few times. Its antigen is still unknown. One base away there is no much larger clone; base qualities are not given. Each collaborating institution followed its own protocols to collect whole blood in K2EDTA tubes. For TCRbeta analysis, collaborators shipped samples in one of three forms: frozen whole blood, isolated PBMCs, or DNA extracted from either of those sample types. Material: peripheral blood. The chain employs TRBV28 and TRBJ2-1; a weak D assignment points to TRBD1 (5 bases agree). This TCR was recovered from a human donor with acute or convalescent COVID-19. The donor label of this sample is uncertain. The CDR3 protein is CASSSGYLEQFF. The nucleotide sequence reads as follows: TGTGCCAGCAGTTCAGGGTACCTAGAGCAGTTCTTC.